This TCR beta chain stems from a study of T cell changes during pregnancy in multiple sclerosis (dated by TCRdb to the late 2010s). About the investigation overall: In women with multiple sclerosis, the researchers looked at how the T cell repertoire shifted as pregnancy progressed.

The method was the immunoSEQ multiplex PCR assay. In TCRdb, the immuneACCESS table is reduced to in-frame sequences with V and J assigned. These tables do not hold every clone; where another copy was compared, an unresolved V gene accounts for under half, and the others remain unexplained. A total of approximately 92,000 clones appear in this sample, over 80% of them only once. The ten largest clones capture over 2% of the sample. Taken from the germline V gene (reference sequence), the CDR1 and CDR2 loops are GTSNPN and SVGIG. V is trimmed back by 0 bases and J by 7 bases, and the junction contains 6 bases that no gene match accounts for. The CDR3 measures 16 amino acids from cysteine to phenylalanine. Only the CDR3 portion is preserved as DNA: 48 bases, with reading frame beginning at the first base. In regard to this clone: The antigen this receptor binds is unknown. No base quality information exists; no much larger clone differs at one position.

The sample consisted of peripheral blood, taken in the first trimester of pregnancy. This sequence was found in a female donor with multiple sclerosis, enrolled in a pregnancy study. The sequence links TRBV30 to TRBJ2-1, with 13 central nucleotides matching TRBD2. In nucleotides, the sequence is TGTGCCTGGAGTGTAGGTTGGACTAGCGGGAGTAATGAGCAGTTCTTC. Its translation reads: CAWSVGWTSGSNEQFF. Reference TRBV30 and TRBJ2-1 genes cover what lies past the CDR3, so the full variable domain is SQTIHQWPATLVQPVGSPLSLECTVEGTSNPNLYWYRQAAGRGLQLLFYSVGIGQISSEVPQNLSASRPQDRQFILSSKKLLLSDSGFYLCAWSVGWTSGSNEQFFGPGTRLTVL.